This is a list of T cell receptor beta chains from one sample in a study of CD8 T cells in Susac syndrome. One entry per CDR3 protein, called by TCRdb with MiXCR from the immunoSEQ multiplex PCR reads. The sample records more than 150,000 distinct CDR3 sequences, about 91% being singletons. The sample comprised CD4+ T cells from PBMCs. Every receptor here comes from a human donor in good health. Both conserved end residues are part of each CDR3.

TRBV2	CASRVSDQPQHF
TRBV11-2	CASSLDRGQPQHF
TRBV5-1	CASSLGTSFAGELFF
TRBV6-6	CASTARTGAAETQYF
TRBV28	CASRGLGNQPQHF
TRBV12-3/TRBV12-4	CASSLDGFGNTIYF
TRBV13	CASSYGAPHNTEAFF
TRBV18	CASTGVETQYF
TRBV19	CASSRDRAYEQYF
TRBV6-1	CASSGLAGRSTYNEQFF
TRBV3-1	CASSQDLPGYEKLFF
TRBV5-1	CASSARLGQPQHF
TRBV6-2/TRBV6-3	CASAWGSNQPQHF
TRBV19	CASSSRDRGAGANVLTF
TRBV5-6	CASSLARAGETQYF
TRBV30	CAWSLPGSQPQHF
TRBV5-1	CASSFLAGETDTQYF
TRBV11-2	CASSPRAGALYGYTF
TRBV27	CAIGRVGYNEQFF
TRBV29-1	CSVVVDHSGNTIYF
TRBV18	CASSPPSPGETQYF
TRBV6-4	CASSDSYRDTQYF
TRBV5-1	CASSLSEAGGYNEQFF
TRBV5-1	CASSPEPRDRGNTEAFF
TRBV7-2	CASSSVAGGARTDTQYF
TRBV30	CAWSVVLGTEAFF
TRBV29-1	CSVEEGEETQYF
TRBV7-3	CASSVVGSGANVLTF
TRBV19	CASRQGMNSPLHF
TRBV7-3	CASSNPRQRGFTDTQYF
TRBV25-1	CASSEQGNEQYF
TRBV3-1	CASRAPGNEQFF
TRBV27	CASRRQGGNEQYF
TRBV11-2	CASSPSRSEKAFF
TRBV5-1	CASSTGPARVRNGELFF
TRBV29-1	CSVVALFGETQYF
TRBV7-9	CASSDRQGMGNTIYF
TRBV5-1	CASSLADPNANEKLFF
TRBV10-2	CASRPGLAYEQYF
TRBV3-1	CASSPRVHYEQYF
TRBV27	CASSLFAPSSVTYGYTF
TRBV12-3/TRBV12-4	CASSSPRGRSSYEQYF
TRBV5-6	CASSPWTFGYTF
TRBV10-1	CASSAFSEQFF
TRBV20-1	CSAGTQETQYF
TRBV29-1	CSVEGGRFTDTQYF
TRBV10-3	CAISRGTEAFF
TRBV30	CAWSVKQSYEQYF
TRBV29-1	CSGGWGDEAFF